Listed here are 28 T cell receptor beta chains from one sample, sequenced in a study of shared clonotypes between healthy human individuals. Assay: immunoSEQ multiplex PCR; the TCRdb copy retains only in-frame clones and omits some. The table has a few million clones, approximately 94% seen once. The sequencing input was naive CD4+ T cells sorted from blood. The subset: CD45RA+ positively selected. These receptors were taken from a young man in good health.

This rearrangement joins TRBV27 to TRBJ2-3; the D gene is possibly TRBD1 (7 bases). The germline CDR1 and CDR2 sequences are MNHEY and SMNVEV (reference sequence). Deletions cut 5 bases from V and 0 bases from J, with 12 bases between. The CDR3 is 15 residues long. Here the CDR3 reads CASSPRGTSTDTQYF. Here the CDR3 DNA reads TGTGCCAGCAGTCCCAGGGGGACTAGCACAGATACGCAGTATTTT.

V usage is TRBV10-1 and J usage is TRBJ2-1; D might be TRBD2 (6 bases). The V end lost 5 bases, the J end lost 8 bases, and 10 bases lay between the germline ends. Germline V gene lookup returns CDR1 WNHNN and CDR2 SYGVQD (reference sequence). The CDR3 extends over 12 amino acids. The CDR3 bases are TGCGCCAGCAGTCAGACTAGTCATGAGCAGTTCTTC. As protein: CASSQTSHEQFF.

The rearrangement uses TRBV16 and TRBJ1-2; 7 bases align to TRBD1. J lost 5 bases, V lost 2 bases, and 5 bases had no gene match. In germline, CDR1 is KGHSY, CDR2 FQNENV. The CDR3 covers 14 residues. The CDR3 nucleotides read TGTGCCAGCAGCCAACCGGACAGGCCGTATGGCTACACCTTC. Its protein product is CASSQPDRPYGYTF. Variable domain in full (rest from reference TRBV16 and TRBJ1-2): GEEVAQTPKHLVRGEGQKAKLYCAPIKGHSYVFWYQQVLKNEFKFLISFQNENVFDETGMPKERFSAKCLPNSPCSLEIQATKLEDSAVYFCASSQPDRPYGYTFGSGTRLTVV.

Only one count was recorded for this clone. This sequence joins TRBV25-1 and TRBJ1-4, with 8 bases lining up with TRBD1. The V segment lost 1 base and the J segment 2 bases; nucleotides outside the gene matches: 3. The CDR3 length is 16 residues. The V gene's germline CDR1 is MGHDK and CDR2 SYGVNS. In DNA form, the CDR3 reads TGTGCCAGCAGTGAATTTGACAGGGGCACTAATGAAAAACTGTTTTTT. Protein: CASSEFDRGTNEKLFF. The full variable domain, rest sourced from reference TRBV25-1 and TRBJ1-4, is EADIYQTPRYLVIGTGKKITLECSQTMGHDKMYWYQQDPGMELHLIHYSYGVNSTEKGDLSSESTVSRIRTEHFPLTLESARPSHTSQYLCASSEFDRGTNEKLFFGSGTQLSVL.

This chain uses TRBV6-5 with TRBJ1-5; 7 nucleotides line up with TRBD1. The V segment lost 6 bases and the J segment 6 bases; nucleotides outside the gene matches: 11. CDR1 is MNHEY and CDR2 is SVGAGI in the germline V gene. This CDR3 contains 15 residues. The CDR3 reads CASSPGTVGSQPQHF. For the CDR3, the DNA is TGTGCCAGCAGCCCCGGGACAGTTGGGAGTCAGCCCCAGCATTTT.

CDR3 bases: TGTGCCAGCAGCTTAGAGGTGGGCCCCGGGCCCCAGCATTTT. The encoded protein is CASSLEVGPGPQHF. The V and J genes are TRBV7-2 and TRBJ1-5, with D hard to call. V was cut by 1 base and J by 9 bases, with 13 bases left in between. The germline V gene encodes CDR1 SGHTA and CDR2 FQGNSA. CDR3 length: 14 amino acids. Based on the CDR3 plus reference TRBV7-2 and TRBJ1-5, the full variable domain is GAGVSQSPSNKVTEKGKDVELRCDPISGHTALYWYRQSLGQGLEFLIYFQGNSAPDKSGLPSDRFSAERTGGSVSTLTIQRTQQEDSAVYLCASSLEVGPGPQHFGDGTRLSIL.

This chain joins TRBV2 and TRBJ2-3, with no clear D. This CDR3 is built from 15 residues. Between the trimmed V and J ends, which lost 6 bases and 0 bases, there was a span of 13 bases. Germline CDR1 SNHLY, CDR2 FYNNEI. CDR3 bases: TGTGCCAGCAGAGGGCAGTCTTTTAGCACAGATACGCAGTATTTT. Its translation is CASRGQSFSTDTQYF. Variable domain in full (rest from reference TRBV2 and TRBJ2-3): EPEVTQTPSHQVTQMGQEVILRCVPISNHLYFYWYRQILGQKVEFLVSFYNNEISEKSEIFDDQFSVERPDGSNFTLKIRSTKLEDSAMYFCASRGQSFSTDTQYFGPGTRLTVL.

This chain uses TRBV5-1 with TRBJ2-7; 10 bases align to TRBD2. This CDR3 has 15 amino acids. Trimming at V came to 0 bases and at J to 3 bases, leaving 3 bases not matched to a gene. Germline V lookup: CDR1 SGHRS, CDR2 YFSETQ. CDR3 in amino acids: CASSLVGTSVYEQYF. In nucleotides, the CDR3 is TGCGCCAGCAGCTTGGTGGGGACTAGCGTCTACGAGCAGTACTTC.

The chain couples TRBV14 to TRBJ1-3; 9 positions match TRBD1. The germline V gene encodes CDR1 SGHDN and CDR2 FVKESK. V was clipped by 4 bases and J by 7 bases; unmatched bases: 17. This CDR3 has 18 amino acids. CDR3 sequence (DNA): TGTGCCAGCAGCCCATCGGACAGGGGCCGATTGCCGGGGAACACCATATATTTT. Encoded protein: CASSPSDRGRLPGNTIYF.

This clone showed up just once. The chain couples TRBV7-9 to TRBJ2-2, with 9 bases identical to TRBD1. Germline V gene lookup returns CDR1 SEHNR and CDR2 FQNEAQ (reference sequence). This CDR3 region has 15 residues. V was pared by 5 bases and J by 4 bases, with 5 bases of the junction left unmatched. The CDR3 DNA is TGTGCCAGCAGCCCCAGACAGGGGGGCACCGGGGAGCTGTTTTTT. Its protein product is CASSPRQGGTGELFF.

The J gene is TRBJ1-3, the V gene TRBV12-5; D is possibly TRBD1 (5 bases). Trimming removed 7 bases from V and 1 base from J, with 11 bases in between. This CDR3 comprises 14 residues. The germline gives CDR1 LGHNT, CDR2 FRNRAP. CDR3 amino acids: CASALGGSGNTIYF. CDR3 DNA: TGTGCTAGTGCCCTTGGGGGATCTGGAAACACCATATATTTT.

The chain carries TRBV6-6 and TRBJ1-2; D unresolved. CDR1 is MNHNY, CDR2 SVGAGI, per germline (reference sequence). The CDR3 is 13 amino acids. The germline V and J ends were trimmed by 8 bases and 5 bases, with 15 bases remaining between them. The CDR3 reads CASGPKAGYGYTF. As DNA, the CDR3 is TGTGCCAGCGGGCCGAAAGCGGGGTATGGCTACACCTTC.

This clone was picked up one time. V is TRBV11-2 and J is TRBJ2-7; 9 bases map to TRBD1. Germline lookup yields CDR1 SGHAT and CDR2 FQNNGV. Losses at the gene ends were 1 base for V and 5 bases for J; bases not matched to a gene: 6. This CDR3 comprises 15 residues. The CDR3 protein is CASSLVGQGNHEQYF. The CDR3 DNA reads as TGTGCCAGCAGCTTAGTCGGACAGGGGAATCACGAGCAGTACTTC. Using reference TRBV11-2 and TRBJ2-7 for the parts outside the CDR3, the full variable domain is EAGVAQSPRYKIIEKRQSVAFWCNPISGHATLYWYQQILGQGPKLLIQFQNNGVVDDSQLPKDRFSAERLKGVDSTLKIQPAKLEDSAVYLCASSLVGQGNHEQYFGPGTRLTVT.

As to this clone: This sample includes further DNA sequences coding for the same CDR3. The chain links TRBV11-2 to TRBJ1-5; the match to TRBD1 covers 7 bases. J gave up 2 bases and V 4 bases, and 2 bases lay outside the gene matches. Germline V CDR1 and CDR2: SGHAT, FQNNGV. This CDR3 has 14 residues. The CDR3 coding sequence is TGTGCCAGCAGCTCCGGACAGGGCAATCAGCCCCAGCATTTT. This gives the protein CASSSGQGNQPQHF.

Comments on this clone: This specimen includes other DNA sequences encoding the same CDR3. The chain joins TRBV18 to TRBJ2-7; D gene uncertain. The CDR3 runs to 14 residues. Trimming took 0 bases from V and 2 from J, leaving 8 bases between them. Germline V CDR1 and CDR2: KGHSH, LQKENI. CDR3 nucleotides: TGTGCCAGCTCACCACCTAGCCAGACCTACGAGCAGTACTTC. This gives the protein CASSPPSQTYEQYF.

This clone was detected only once. Different DNA sequences within this sample yield the same CDR3. The chain combines TRBV29-1 with TRBJ2-7; D might be TRBD1 (5 bases). The germline CDR1 and CDR2 sequences are SQVTM and ANQGSEA. This CDR3 comprises 12 residues. Trimming cost V 5 bases and J 0 bases, with 8 bases left between them. CDR3 in DNA: TGCAGCGTTTCCAGGGACTCCTACGAGCAGTACTTC. This encodes CSVSRDSYEQYF.

A note on this clone: This CDR3 is also generated by other DNA sequences in the sample. The rearrangement joins TRBV28 to TRBJ1-1; possibly TRBD1 for D (6 bases). The length of the CDR3 is 14 residues. V was clipped by 2 bases and J by 5 bases, with 12 bases between them. Germline V gives CDR1 MDHEN, CDR2 SYDVKM. Here the CDR3 reads CASSLVGARTEAFF. DNA of the CDR3: TGTGCCAGCAGTTTAGTGGGGGCTCGGACTGAAGCTTTCTTT.

The V gene is TRBV5-4, the J gene TRBJ2-5, with TRBD1 matching 8 bases. The V gene end was trimmed by 4 bases and the J gene end by 5 bases; junction bases not matched to a gene: 16. The CDR3 is 17 residues long. CDR1 is SGHNT, CDR2 YYREEE, per germline (reference sequence). The CDR3 nucleotides are TGTGCCAGCAGCCCCCAAGGACAGGGAAGCCTTAGGGAGACCCAGTACTTC. This encodes CASSPQGQGSLRETQYF. The variable domain in full, completed from reference TRBV5-4 and TRBJ2-5, reads ETGVTQSPTHLIKTRGQQVTLRCSSQSGHNTVSWYQQALGQGPQFIFQYYREEENGRGNFPPRFSGLQFPNYSSELNVNALELDDSALYLCASSPQGQGSLRETQYFGPGTRLLVL.

The V and J genes are TRBV7-6 and TRBJ2-7; D is ambiguous. Trimming removed 2 bases at V and 6 bases at J, with 17 bases between. The CDR3 spans 15 residues. CDR1 and CDR2 (germline): SGHVS, FNYEAQ. The CDR3 loop reads CASSLLGATLGEQYF. CDR3 nucleotide sequence: TGTGCCAGCAGCTTACTCGGAGCCACCCTGGGCGAGCAGTACTTC.

CDR3 amino acids: CASGLQPGGTYEQYF. In DNA, the CDR3 is TGTGCTAGTGGTTTGCAGCCTGGCGGGACATACGAGCAGTACTTC. The chain couples TRBV12-5 to TRBJ2-7; D may be TRBD1 or TRBD2 (6 bases each). The V gene's germline CDR1 is LGHNT and CDR2 FRNRAP. This CDR3 spans 15 amino acids. V was shortened by 2 bases and J by 4 bases, with 15 bases between the two germline ends.

On this clone itself: The same CDR3 also results from other DNA sequences found in this sample. The V and J genes are TRBV5-1 and TRBJ2-5; D may be TRBD2 (6 bases). CDR1 and CDR2 from the germline V gene are SGHRS and YFSETQ. The V and J ends lost 0 bases and 5 bases respectively, with 11 bases between them. This CDR3 has 14 amino acids. DNA for the CDR3: TGCGCCAGCAGCTTGGTTGGAGGGGCGGAGACCCAGTACTTC. It specifies CASSLVGGAETQYF.

This chain connects TRBV11-1 to TRBJ2-7; TRBD1 is a possible D gene (7 bases). Germline V gene data show CDR1 as SGHAT and CDR2 as FQDESV (reference sequence). The CDR3 length is 15 residues. Trimming removed 5 bases from V and 2 bases from J, with 16 bases in between. DNA for the CDR3: TGTGCCAGCAGCACGGACAGGCGGGGTACCTACGAGCAGTACTTC. It yields the protein CASSTDRRGTYEQYF.

V usage is TRBV10-3 and J usage is TRBJ2-2; D gene unclear. In germline, CDR1 is ENHRY, CDR2 SYGVKD. Trimming pared 7 bases from V and 1 base from J, leaving 16 bases between. The CDR3 contains 16 residues. CDR3 loop: CAITPRGGWNTGELFF. The DNA for the CDR3 is TGTGCCATCACACCACGAGGCGGTTGGAACACCGGGGAGCTGTTTTTT.

A few counts support this clone. The V and J genes are TRBV13 and TRBJ1-3; tentatively, D is TRBD1 (5 bases). The germline V gene encodes CDR1 PRHDT and CDR2 FYEKMQ (reference sequence). V was cut by 4 bases and J by 0 bases, with 10 bases left in between. The CDR3 has 15 amino acids. CDR3 loop: CASSSDISSGNTIYF. CDR3 nucleotides: TGTGCCAGCAGCTCGGACATCAGCTCTGGAAACACCATATATTTT.

The chain links TRBV5-8 to TRBJ2-5; 7 bases are a match to TRBD1. This CDR3 region has 16 residues. Trimming cost V 4 bases and J 2 bases; bases outside gene matches: 11. CDR1 SGHTS and CDR2 YDEGEE come from the germline V gene. The CDR3 region is CASSPGAGTVQETQYF. The CDR3 DNA sequence: TGTGCCAGCAGCCCCGGGGCCGGGACAGTGCAAGAGACCCAGTACTTC.

The chain links TRBV6-5 to TRBJ1-1; no definite D call. The CDR3 runs to 11 residues. Deletions cut 9 bases from V and 0 bases from J, with 5 bases between. Germline CDR1 MNHEY, CDR2 SVGAGI. CDR3: CASQMNTEAFF. DNA for the CDR3: TGTGCCAGTCAGATGAACACTGAAGCTTTCTTT.

This clone was found once. At one end the junction does not follow the germline gene, possibly because of a read error. The V and J genes are TRBV5-1 and TRBJ2-3; 8 nucleotides match TRBD1. Germline V gene data show CDR1 as SGHRS and CDR2 as YFSETQ. The CDR3 loop spans 15 amino acids. This CDR3 is CASSNSGGATDAQYF. DNA of the CDR3: TGCGCCAGCAGCAACTCAGGGGGCGCGACAGATGCGCAGTATTTT. The full variable domain, its missing parts supplied by reference TRBV5-1 and TRBJ2-3, is KAGVTQTPRYLIKTRGQQVTLSCSPISGHRSVSWYQQTPGQGLQFLFEYFSETQRNKGNFPGRFSGRQFSNSRSEMNVSTLELGDSALYLCASSNSGGATDAQYFGPGTRLTVL.

V is TRBV25-1 and J is TRBJ2-4, with 9 bases lining up with TRBD1. Germline lookup yields CDR1 MGHDK and CDR2 SYGVNS. With V trimmed by 1 base and J by 8 bases, 6 bases remained unmatched. The CDR3 has 15 residues. The DNA of the CDR3 is TGTGCCAGCAGTGAATGGGGACAGGGTGATGACATTCAGTACTTC. Protein product: CASSEWGQGDDIQYF.